This TCR beta chain emerged from a study of T cell repertoires in cytomegalovirus infection. In the study overall: An indication of both CMV infection and matching HLA type came from public TCR beta signatures. Study outcomes and limitations: Summed frequency of shared TCR beta families picked out CMV carriers who also had the relevant HLA. Within the response measured ex vivo, HLA-C-restricted CMV-specific TCR beta clonotypes were dominant.

This clonotype was seen at least ten times. Antigen unknown. The CDR3 contains 17 residues. After removal of 2 bases from V and 4 bases from J, the junction contained 8 bases not matched to a gene. Germline loops: CDR1 SEHNR, CDR2 FQNEAQ (reference sequence). TCRdb reanalysed the reads using MiXCR and keeps one entry per CDR3 protein. This table holds around 740,000 distinct CDR3 sequences, about a third found once. Source material: PBMCs. The V call is TRBV7-9, the J call TRBJ2-1; TRBD2 matches at 10 bases. This receptor was identified in a human donor in good health (CMV status not recorded). Some clones in this sample may be carry-over from other donors' samples. The CDR3 sequence: CASSLTHGTSEYNEQFF. The CDR3 DNA sequence: TGTGCCAGCAGCTTAACCCACGGGACTAGCGAATACAATGAGCAGTTCTTC.